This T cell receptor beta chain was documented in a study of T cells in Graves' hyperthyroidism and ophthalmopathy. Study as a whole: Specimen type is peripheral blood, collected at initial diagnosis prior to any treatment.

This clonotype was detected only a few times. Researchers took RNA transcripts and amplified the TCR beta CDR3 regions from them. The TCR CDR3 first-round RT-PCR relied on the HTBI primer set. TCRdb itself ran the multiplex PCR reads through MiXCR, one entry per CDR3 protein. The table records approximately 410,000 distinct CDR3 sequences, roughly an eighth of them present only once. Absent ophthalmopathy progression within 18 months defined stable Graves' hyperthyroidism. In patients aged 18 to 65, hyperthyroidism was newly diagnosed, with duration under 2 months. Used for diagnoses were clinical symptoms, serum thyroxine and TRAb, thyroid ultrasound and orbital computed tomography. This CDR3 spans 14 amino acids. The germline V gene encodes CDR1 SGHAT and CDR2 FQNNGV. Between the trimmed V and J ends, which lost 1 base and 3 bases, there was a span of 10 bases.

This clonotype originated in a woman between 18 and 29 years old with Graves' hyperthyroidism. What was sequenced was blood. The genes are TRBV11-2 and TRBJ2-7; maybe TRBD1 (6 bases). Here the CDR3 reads CASSLGGRGYEQYF. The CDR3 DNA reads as TGTGCCAGCAGCTTAGGTGGCAGGGGCTACGAGCAGTACTTC.